This T cell receptor (beta chain) was obtained from a study of blood T cell repertoires in COVID-19 (TCRdb year 2020). About the investigation overall: Samples from collaborators originated in the United States, Italy and Spain and spanned both the acute and convalescent phases of COVID-19. The material from the prospective study consisted of cDNA or gDNA derived from T cells, B-cell-depleted T cells, or PBMCs. The dataset comprised deeply sampled blood TCRbeta repertoires from subjects exposed to, actively infected with, or recovered from COVID-19. The repertoires were released in a freely available public database intended as a resource for research on the immune response to SARS-CoV-2. The samples were drawn from two sources: the first 160 participants of the ongoing ImmuneRACE study, and fewer than 1,500 subjects contributed by 6 global collaborators. A de-identified subject ID, COVID-19 status, age in years and sex were almost always included in the sample metadata. Where available, HLA class I and class II types were obtained from metadata supplied by the sample provider rather than from assay-based typing. What the work shows at the level of the full study, not this receptor alone: The amount of clinical and demographic metadata varied by source and participant and was provided uncurated.

The immunoSEQ Assay, a bias-controlled multiplex PCR, was used to amplify TCRbeta CDR3 regions from genomic DNA. For the original study's pipeline: The number of nucleated cells in each sample was estimated from the amplification of reference gene primers within the assay. To quantify the absolute abundance of each unique TCRbeta CDR3 rearrangement, sequence reads were collapsed and filtered. Productive Simpson clonality was computed per sample as the square root of Simpson's diversity index over productive rearrangements. The source is immuneACCESS, and TCRdb retained only in-frame sequences with V and J called. Part of the clones is not carried over; for the studies checked, unresolved V genes explain less than half of this, and the remainder is unexplained. From that table come the V and J calls and clone size; the DNA was used to work out D and trimming. The sample table lists some 100,000 clones, roughly 90% of them with a count of one. The top ten constitute 0.97% of the sample.

Each collaborating institution followed its own protocols to collect whole blood in K2EDTA tubes. Collaborator samples were shipped for TCRbeta analysis as frozen whole blood, isolated PBMCs, or DNA extracted from either sample type. Reading the germline V gene gives CDR1 SGHTA and CDR2 FQGNSA. The CDR3 sequence holds 15 residues, the cysteine and phenylalanine included. Solely the CDR3 DNA is kept, with 45 bases framed from the first base. The junction shows trimming of 0 bases on V and 1 base on J, plus 6 bases between the germline ends. A note on this clone: The antigen it recognizes is unknown. No clone much larger than this one lies a single base away; base qualities are absent.

The material sequenced was peripheral blood. This TCR was sampled from a man aged 55 to 70 with acute or convalescent COVID-19. The chain joins TRBV7-2 to TRBJ2-2; the D segment could be TRBD1, given 6 matching bases. The CDR3 region reads CASSLAGGNTGELFF. The bases read TGTGCCAGCAGCTTAGCAGGGGGGAACACCGGGGAGCTGTTTTTT.